This T cell receptor beta chain is drawn from a study of T-cell reconstitution after alpha-beta-depleted transplantation in children. Notes on the study in general: T-cell numbers and diversity one year post-transplant derived largely from freshly generated T cells.

Unique molecular identifiers tagged the TCRbeta library. TCRdb analysed the PCR reads with MiXCR anew, one entry per CDR3 protein. This table holds approximately 130,000 distinct CDR3 sequences, around 9.8% found once. This clonotype was recorded a few times. The antigen is unknown. This CDR3 has 14 residues. CDR1 and CDR2 (germline): SGHTS, YDEGEE. J was trimmed by 0 bases and V by 4 bases; bases with no gene match: 2. The TCR sequence derives from a girl under three years old who had a stem cell transplant for combined immunodeficiency, so the T cells may come from the graft donor. This chain links TRBV5-8 with TRBJ2-3; 7 bases line up with TRBD1. This specimen was PBMCs, mostly from graft donor cells, taken 180 days after TCRalphabeta/CD19-depleted stem cell transplant. The CDR3 region is CASSRGQSTDTQYF. As DNA, the CDR3 is TGTGCCAGCAGCCGGGGACAGAGCACAGATACGCAGTATTTT.